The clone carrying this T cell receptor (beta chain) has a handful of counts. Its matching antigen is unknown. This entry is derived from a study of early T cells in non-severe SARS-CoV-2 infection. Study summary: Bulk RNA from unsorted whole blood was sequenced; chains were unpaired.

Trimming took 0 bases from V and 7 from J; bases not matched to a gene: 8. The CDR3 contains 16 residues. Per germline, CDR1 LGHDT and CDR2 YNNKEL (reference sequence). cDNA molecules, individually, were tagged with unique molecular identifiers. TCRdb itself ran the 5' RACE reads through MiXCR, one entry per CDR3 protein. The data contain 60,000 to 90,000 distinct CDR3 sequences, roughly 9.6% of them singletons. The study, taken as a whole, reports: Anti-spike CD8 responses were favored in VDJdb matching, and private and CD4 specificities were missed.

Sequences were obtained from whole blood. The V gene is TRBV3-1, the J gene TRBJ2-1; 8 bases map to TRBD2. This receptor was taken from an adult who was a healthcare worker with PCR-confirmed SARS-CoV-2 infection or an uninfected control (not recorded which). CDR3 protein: CASSQDRLAGGNEQFF. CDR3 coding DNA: TGTGCCAGCAGCCAAGATAGGCTAGCGGGTGGAAATGAGCAGTTCTTC.